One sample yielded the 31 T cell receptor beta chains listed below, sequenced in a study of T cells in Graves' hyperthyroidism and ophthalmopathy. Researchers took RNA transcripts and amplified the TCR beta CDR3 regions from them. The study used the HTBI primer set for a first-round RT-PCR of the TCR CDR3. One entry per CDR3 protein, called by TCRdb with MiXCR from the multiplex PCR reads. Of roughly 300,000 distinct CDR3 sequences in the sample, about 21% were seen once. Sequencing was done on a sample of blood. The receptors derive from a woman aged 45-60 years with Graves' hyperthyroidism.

CDR3 bases: TGTGCCAGCAGCCCATGGGACAGGGGGTCACCGAACACTGAAGCTTTCTTT. This gives the protein CASSPWDRGSPNTEAFF. The chain couples TRBV11-2 to TRBJ1-1; 11 nucleotides align to TRBD1. The CDR3 loop spans 17 amino acids. Germline CDR1 SGHAT, CDR2 FQNNGV. The V segment lost 5 bases and the J segment 1 base; nucleotides outside the gene matches: 9.

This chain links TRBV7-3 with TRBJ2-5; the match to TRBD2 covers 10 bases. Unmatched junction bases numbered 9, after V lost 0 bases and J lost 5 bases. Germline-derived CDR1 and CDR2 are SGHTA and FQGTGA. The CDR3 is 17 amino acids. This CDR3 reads CASSLTPPAGGPETQYF. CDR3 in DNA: TGTGCCAGCAGCTTAACTCCCCCAGCGGGAGGGCCGGAGACCCAGTACTTC.

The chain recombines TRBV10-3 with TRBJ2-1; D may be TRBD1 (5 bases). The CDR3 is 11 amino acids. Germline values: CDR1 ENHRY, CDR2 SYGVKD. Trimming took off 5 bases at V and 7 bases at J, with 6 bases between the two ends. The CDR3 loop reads CAISNRNEQFF. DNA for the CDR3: TGTGCCATCAGTAACAGGAATGAGCAGTTCTTC.

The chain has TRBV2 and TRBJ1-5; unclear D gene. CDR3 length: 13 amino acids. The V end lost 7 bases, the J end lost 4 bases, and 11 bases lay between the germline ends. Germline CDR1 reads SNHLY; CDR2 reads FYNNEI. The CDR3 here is CASTRLWNQPQHF. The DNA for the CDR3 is TGTGCCAGCACCAGGCTATGGAATCAGCCCCAGCATTTT.

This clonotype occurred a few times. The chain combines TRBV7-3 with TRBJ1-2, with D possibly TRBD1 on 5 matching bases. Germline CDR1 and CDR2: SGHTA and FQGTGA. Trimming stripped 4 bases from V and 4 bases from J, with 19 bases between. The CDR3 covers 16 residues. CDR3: CASSSEAGLGVYGYTF. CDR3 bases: TGTGCCAGCAGCTCCGAAGCCGGACTAGGGGTCTATGGCTACACCTTC. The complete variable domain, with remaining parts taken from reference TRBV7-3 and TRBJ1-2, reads GAGVSQTPSNKVTEKGKYVELRCDPISGHTALYWYRQSLGQGPEFLIYFQGTGAADDSGLPNDRFFAVRPEGSVSTLKIQRTERGDSAVYLCASSSEAGLGVYGYTFGSGTRLTVV.

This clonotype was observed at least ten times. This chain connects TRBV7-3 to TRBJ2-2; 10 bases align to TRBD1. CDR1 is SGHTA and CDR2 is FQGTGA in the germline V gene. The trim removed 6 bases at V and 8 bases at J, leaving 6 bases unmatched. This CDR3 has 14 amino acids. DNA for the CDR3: TGTGCCAGCAGAGTGGGACAGGGGTTAGGGGAGCTGTTTTTT. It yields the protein CASRVGQGLGELFF. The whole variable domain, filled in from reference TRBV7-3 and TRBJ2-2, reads GAGVSQTPSNKVTEKGKYVELRCDPISGHTALYWYRQSLGQGPEFLIYFQGTGAADDSGLPNDRFFAVRPEGSVSTLKIQRTERGDSAVYLCASRVGQGLGELFFGEGSRLTVL.

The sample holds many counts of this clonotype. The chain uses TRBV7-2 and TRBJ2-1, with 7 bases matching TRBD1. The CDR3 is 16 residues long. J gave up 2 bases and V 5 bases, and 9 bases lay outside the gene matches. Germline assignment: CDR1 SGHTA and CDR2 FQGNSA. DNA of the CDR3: TGTGCCAGCAGCCCCTCGGCAGGGGGAACCTACAATGAGCAGTTCTTC. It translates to CASSPSAGGTYNEQFF.

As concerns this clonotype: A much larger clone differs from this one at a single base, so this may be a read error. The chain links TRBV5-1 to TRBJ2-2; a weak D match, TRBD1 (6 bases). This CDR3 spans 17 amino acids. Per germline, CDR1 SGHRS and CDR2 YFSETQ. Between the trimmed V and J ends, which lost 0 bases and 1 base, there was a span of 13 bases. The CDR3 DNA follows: TGCGCCAGCAGCTTGGCCTCAGGGGATGGGAACACCGGGGAGCTGTTTTTT. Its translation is CASSLASGDGNTGELFF.

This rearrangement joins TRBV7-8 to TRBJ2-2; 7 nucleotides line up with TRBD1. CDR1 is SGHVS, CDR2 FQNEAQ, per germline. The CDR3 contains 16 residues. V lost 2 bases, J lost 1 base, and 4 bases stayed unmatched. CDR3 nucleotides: TGTGCCAGCAGCTTAACGGGACAGAGGAACACCGGGGAGCTGTTTTTT. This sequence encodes CASSLTGQRNTGELFF.

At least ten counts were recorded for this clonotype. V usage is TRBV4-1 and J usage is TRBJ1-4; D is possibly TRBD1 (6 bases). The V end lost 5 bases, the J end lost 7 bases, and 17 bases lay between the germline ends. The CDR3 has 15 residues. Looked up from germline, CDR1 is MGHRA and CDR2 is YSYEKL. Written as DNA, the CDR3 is TGCGCCAGCAGCTTCTACAGGGCTGTTGGTGAAAAACTGTTTTTT. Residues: CASSFYRAVGEKLFF.

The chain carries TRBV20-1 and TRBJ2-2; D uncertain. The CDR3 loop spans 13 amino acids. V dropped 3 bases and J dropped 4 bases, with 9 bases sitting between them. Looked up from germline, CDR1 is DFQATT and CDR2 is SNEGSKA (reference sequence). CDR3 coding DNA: TGCAGTGCTAGCCCTACGCCCACCGGGGAGCTGTTTTTT. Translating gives CSASPTPTGELFF.

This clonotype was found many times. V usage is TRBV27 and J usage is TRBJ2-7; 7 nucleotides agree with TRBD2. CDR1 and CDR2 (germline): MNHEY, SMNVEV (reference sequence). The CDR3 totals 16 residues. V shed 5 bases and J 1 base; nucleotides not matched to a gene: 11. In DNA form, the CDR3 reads TGTGCCAGCAGTCTTGGGGGAGGGGTGCTGTCCTACGAGCAGTACTTC. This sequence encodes CASSLGGGVLSYEQYF.

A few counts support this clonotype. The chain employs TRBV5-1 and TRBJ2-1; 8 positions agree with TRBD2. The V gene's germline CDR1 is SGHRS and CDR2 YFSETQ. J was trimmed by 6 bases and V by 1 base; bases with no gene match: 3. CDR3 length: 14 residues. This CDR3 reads CASSLPTSGNEQFF. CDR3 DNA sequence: TGCGCCAGCAGCTTGCCCACTAGCGGCAATGAGCAGTTCTTC.

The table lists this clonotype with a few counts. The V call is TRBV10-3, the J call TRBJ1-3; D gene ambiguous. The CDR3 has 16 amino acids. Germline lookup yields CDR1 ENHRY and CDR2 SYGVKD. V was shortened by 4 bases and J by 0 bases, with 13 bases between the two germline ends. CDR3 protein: CAISAVNGNSGNTIYF. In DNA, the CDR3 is TGTGCCATCAGTGCGGTAAACGGAAACTCTGGAAACACCATATATTTT.

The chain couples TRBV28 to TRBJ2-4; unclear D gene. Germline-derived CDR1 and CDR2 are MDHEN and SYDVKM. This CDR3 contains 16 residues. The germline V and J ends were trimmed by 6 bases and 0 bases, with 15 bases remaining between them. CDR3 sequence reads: CASSPAIDLAKNIQYF. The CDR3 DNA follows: TGTGCCAGCAGCCCCGCGATAGATCTAGCCAAAAACATTCAGTACTTC. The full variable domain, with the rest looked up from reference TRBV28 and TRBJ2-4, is DVKVTQSSRYLVKRTGEKVFLECVQDMDHENMFWYRQDPGLGLRLIYFSYDVKMKEKGDIPEGYSVSREKKERFSLILESASTNQTSMYLCASSPAIDLAKNIQYFGAGTRLSVL.

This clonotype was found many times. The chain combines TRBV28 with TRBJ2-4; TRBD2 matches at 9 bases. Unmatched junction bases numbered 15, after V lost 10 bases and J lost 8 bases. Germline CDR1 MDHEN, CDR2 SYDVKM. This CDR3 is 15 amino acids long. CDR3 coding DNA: TGTGCCACCCAGGGACTAGCAGAATTTGGGGACATTCAGTACTTC. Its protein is CATQGLAEFGDIQYF.

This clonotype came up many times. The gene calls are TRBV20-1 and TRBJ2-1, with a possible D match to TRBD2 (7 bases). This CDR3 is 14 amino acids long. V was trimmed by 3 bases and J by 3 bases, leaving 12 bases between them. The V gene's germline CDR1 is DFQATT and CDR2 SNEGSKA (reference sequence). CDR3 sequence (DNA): TGCAGTGCTAGTAGGGGGGGCAACTACAATGAGCAGTTCTTC. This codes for CSASRGGNYNEQFF.

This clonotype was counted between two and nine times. The CDR3 is CASSVSGRARTGELFF. CDR3 DNA: TGTGCCAGCAGCGTAAGCGGGAGGGCGAGGACCGGGGAGCTGTTTTTT. The J gene is TRBJ2-2, the V gene TRBV9; TRBD2 matches at 10 bases. V trimming: 1 base; J trimming: 5 bases; junction bases outside the gene matches: 5. In germline, CDR1 is SGDLS, CDR2 YYNGEE. This CDR3 comprises 16 residues. Using reference TRBV9 and TRBJ2-2 for the parts outside the CDR3, the full variable domain is DSGVTQTPKHLITATGQRVTLRCSPRSGDLSVYWYQQSLDQGLQFLIQYYNGEERAKGNILERFSAQQFPDLHSELNLSSLELGDSALYFCASSVSGRARTGELFFGEGSRLTVL.

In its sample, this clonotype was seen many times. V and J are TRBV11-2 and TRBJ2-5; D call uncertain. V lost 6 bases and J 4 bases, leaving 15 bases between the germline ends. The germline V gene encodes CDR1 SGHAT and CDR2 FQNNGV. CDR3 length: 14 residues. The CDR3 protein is CASRAPRFRETQYF. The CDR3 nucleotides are TGTGCCAGCAGAGCCCCCAGATTCCGAGAGACCCAGTACTTC.

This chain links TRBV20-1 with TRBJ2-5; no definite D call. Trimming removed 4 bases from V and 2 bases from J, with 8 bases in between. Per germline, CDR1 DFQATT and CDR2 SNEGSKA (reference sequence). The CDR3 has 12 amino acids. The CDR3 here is CSAIGGQETQYF. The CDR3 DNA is TGCAGTGCTATCGGTGGTCAAGAGACCCAGTACTTC.

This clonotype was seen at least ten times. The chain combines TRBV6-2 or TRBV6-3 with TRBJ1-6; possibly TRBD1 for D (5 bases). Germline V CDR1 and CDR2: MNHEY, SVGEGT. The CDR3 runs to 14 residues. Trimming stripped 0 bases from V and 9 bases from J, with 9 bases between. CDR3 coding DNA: TGTGCCAGCAGTTACTCTGGGGGGGTTTCACCCCTCCACTTT. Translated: CASSYSGGVSPLHF.

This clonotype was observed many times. The CDR3 protein is CATRTGGIYGYTF. The CDR3 DNA sequence: TGTGCCACCCGGACAGGGGGGATCTATGGCTACACCTTC. The chain couples TRBV28 to TRBJ1-2; 10 bases line up with TRBD1. Per the germline V gene, CDR1 is MDHEN and CDR2 is SYDVKM. J lost 4 bases, V lost 10 bases, and 6 bases had no gene match. The CDR3 loop spans 13 amino acids.

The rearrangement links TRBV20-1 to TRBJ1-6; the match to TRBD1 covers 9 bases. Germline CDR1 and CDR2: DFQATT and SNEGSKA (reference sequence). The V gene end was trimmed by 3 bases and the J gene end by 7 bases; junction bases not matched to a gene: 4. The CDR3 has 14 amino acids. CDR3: CSARRTGANSPLHF. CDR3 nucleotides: TGCAGTGCTAGGAGGACAGGGGCAAATTCACCCCTCCACTTT.

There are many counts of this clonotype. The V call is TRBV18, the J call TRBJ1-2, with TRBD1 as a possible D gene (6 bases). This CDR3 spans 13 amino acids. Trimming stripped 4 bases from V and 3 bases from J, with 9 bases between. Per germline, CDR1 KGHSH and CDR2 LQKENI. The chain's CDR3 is CASSHRQDYGYTF. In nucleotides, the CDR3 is TGTGCCAGCTCACACCGACAGGACTATGGCTACACCTTC.

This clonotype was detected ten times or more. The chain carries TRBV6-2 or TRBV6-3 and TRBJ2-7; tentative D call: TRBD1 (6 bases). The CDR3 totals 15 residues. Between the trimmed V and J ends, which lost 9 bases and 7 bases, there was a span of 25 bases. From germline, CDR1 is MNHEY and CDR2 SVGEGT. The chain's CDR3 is CASRAGTRVRREQYF. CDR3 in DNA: TGTGCCAGTCGAGCCGGGACACGCGTCCGGAGGGAGCAGTACTTC.

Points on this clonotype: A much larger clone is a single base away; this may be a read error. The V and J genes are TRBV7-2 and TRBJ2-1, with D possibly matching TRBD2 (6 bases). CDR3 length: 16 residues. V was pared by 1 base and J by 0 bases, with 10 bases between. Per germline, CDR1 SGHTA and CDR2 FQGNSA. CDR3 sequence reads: CASSLGEVSSYNEQFF. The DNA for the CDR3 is TGTGCCAGCAGCTTAGGGGAGGTTAGCTCCTACAATGAGCAGTTCTTC.

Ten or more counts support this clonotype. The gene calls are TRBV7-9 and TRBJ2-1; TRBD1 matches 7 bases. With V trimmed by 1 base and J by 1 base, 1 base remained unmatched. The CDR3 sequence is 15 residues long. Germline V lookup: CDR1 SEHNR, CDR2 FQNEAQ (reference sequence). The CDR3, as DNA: TGTGCCAGCAGCTTAGGGACAGGATCCTACAATGAGCAGTTCTTC. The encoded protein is CASSLGTGSYNEQFF.

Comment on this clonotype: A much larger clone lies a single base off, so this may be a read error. CDR3 in amino acids: CASSSGTQLAHPRQFF. CDR3 DNA: TGCGCCAGCAGCTCCGGAACCCAACTAGCGCACCCTAGGCAGTTCTTC. This chain connects TRBV5-1 to TRBJ2-1, with 7 bases identical to TRBD2. The CDR3 runs to 16 residues. Unmatched junction bases numbered 18, after V lost 3 bases and J lost 12 bases. CDR1 and CDR2 (germline): SGHRS, YFSETQ.

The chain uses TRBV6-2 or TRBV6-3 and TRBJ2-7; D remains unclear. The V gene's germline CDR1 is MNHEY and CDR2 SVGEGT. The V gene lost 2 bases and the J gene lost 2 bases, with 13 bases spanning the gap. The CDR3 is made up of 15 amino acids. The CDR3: CASSYEAGRAYEQYF. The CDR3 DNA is TGTGCCAGCAGTTACGAGGCAGGAAGGGCCTACGAGCAGTACTTC.

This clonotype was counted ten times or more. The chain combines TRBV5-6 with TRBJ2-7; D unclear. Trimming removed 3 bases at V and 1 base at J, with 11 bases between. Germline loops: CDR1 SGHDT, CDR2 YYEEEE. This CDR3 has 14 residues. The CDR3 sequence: CASSYDQRSYEQYF. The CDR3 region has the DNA TGTGCCAGCAGCTATGACCAGCGATCCTACGAGCAGTACTTC. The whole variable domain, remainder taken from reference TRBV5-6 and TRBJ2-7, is DAGVTQSPTHLIKTRGQQVTLRCSPKSGHDTVSWYQQALGQGPQFIFQYYEEEERQRGNFPDRFSGHQFPNYSSELNVNALLLGDSALYLCASSYDQRSYEQYFGPGTRLTVT.

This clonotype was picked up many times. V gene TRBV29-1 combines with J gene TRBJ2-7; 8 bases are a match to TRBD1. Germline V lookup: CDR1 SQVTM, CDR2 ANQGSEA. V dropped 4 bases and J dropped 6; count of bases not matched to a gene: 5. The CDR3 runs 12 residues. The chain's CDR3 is CSVGTGSSEQYF. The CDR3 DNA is TGCAGCGTTGGGACAGGGAGTAGCGAGCAGTACTTC.